This T cell receptor (beta chain) derives from a study of blood T cell repertoires in COVID-19. About the research overall: The United States, Italy and Spain were the sources of the acute and convalescent COVID-19 samples.

In germline, CDR1 is LNHDA, CDR2 SQIVND (reference sequence). The CDR3 extends over 14 amino acids. V shed 5 bases and J 3 bases; nucleotides not matched to a gene: 4. The table came from immunoSEQ multiplex PCR; TCRdb's copy has only in-frame clones and leaves some out. The table has approximately 500,000 clones, nearly 90% seen once. This sequence was found in a man aged 18 to 29 with COVID-19, enrolled during active disease. The chain carries TRBV19 and TRBJ2-7, with 10 bases aligning to TRBD1. Sequenced input: peripheral blood. The DNA for the CDR3 is TGTGCCAGTAGTTTTGGGACAGGGGTCTACGAGCAGTACTTC. It is translated as CASSFGTGVYEQYF. Full variable domain (missing parts from reference TRBV19 and TRBJ2-7): DGGITQSPKYLFRKEGQNVTLSCEQNLNHDAMYWYRQDPGQGLRLIYYSQIVNDFQKGDIAEGYSVSREKKESFPLTVTSAQKNPTAFYLCASSFGTGVYEQYFGPGTRLTVT.